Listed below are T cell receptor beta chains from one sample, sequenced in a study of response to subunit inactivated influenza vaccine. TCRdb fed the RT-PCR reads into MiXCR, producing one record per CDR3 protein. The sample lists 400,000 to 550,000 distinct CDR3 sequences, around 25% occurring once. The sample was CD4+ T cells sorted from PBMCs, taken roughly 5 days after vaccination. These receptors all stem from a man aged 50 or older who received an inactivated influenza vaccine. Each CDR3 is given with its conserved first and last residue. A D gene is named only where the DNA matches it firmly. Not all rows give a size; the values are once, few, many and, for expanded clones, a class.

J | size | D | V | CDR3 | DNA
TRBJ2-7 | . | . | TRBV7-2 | CACSLGRISYEQYF | TGTGCCTGCAGCTTAGGCAGGATATCCTACGAGCAGTACTTC
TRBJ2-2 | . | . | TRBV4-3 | CASSQLLANTGELFF | TGCGCCAGCAGCCAACTCCTAGCGAACACCGGGGAGCTGTTTTTT
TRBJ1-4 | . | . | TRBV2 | CASSDIANEKLFF | TGTGCCAGCAGTGACATAGCTAATGAAAAACTGTTTTTT
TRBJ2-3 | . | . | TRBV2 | CASSVTRGDTQYF | TGTGCCAGCAGTGTTACTAGGGGAGATACGCAGTATTTT
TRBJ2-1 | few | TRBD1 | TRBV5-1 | CASSLGTGRVNEQFF | TGCGCCAGCTCCCTCGGGACAGGGAGGGTCAATGAGCAGTTCTTC
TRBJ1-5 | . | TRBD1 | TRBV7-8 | CASSSHTGDQHF | TGTGCCAGCAGCTCGCATACAGGGGACCAGCATTTT
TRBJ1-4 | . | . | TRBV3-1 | CASSQARSNEKLFF | TGTGCCAGCAGCCAAGCCAGGAGTAATGAAAAACTGTTTTTT
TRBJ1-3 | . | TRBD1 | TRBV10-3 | CAIRGQALRGNTIYF | TGTGCCATCAGAGGACAGGCCCTTCGTGGAAACACCATATATTTT
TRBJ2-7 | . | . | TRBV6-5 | CASSYHPVYEQYF | TGTGCCAGCAGTTACCACCCCGTTTACGAGCAGTACTTC
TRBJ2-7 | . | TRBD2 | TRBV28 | CASSSAGGRSYEQYF | TGTGCCAGCAGTTCAGCGGGAGGGAGGTCCTACGAGCAGTACTTC
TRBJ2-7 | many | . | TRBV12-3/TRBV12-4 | CASSLAGELYEQYF | TGTGCCAGCAGTTTAGCTGGAGAACTCTACGAGCAGTACTTC
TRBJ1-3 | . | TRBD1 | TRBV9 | CASSVGQGMGSGNTIYF | TGTGCCAGCAGCGTTGGACAGGGAATGGGCTCTGGAAACACCATATATTTT
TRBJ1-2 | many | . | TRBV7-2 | CASSLAGDYGYTF | TGTGCCAGCAGCTTAGCAGGGGACTATGGCTACACCTTC
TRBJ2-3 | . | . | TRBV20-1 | CSASNDSTDTQYF | TGCAGTGCTAGTAACGACAGCACAGATACGCAGTATTTT
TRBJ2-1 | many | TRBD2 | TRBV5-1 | CASSLTSDSYNEQFF | TGCGCCAGCAGCTTGACTAGCGACTCCTACAATGAGCAGTTCTTC
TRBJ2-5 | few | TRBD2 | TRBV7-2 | CASSLSGGGLQETQYF | TGTGCCAGCAGCTTATCGGGCGGGGGGTTACAAGAGACCCAGTACTTC
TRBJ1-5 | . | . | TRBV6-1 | CASTPQVSNQPQHF | TGTGCCAGCACCCCACAGGTCAGCAATCAGCCCCAGCATTTT
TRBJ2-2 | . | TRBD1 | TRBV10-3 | CAIKPRQGRTGELFF | TGTGCCATCAAGCCCCGACAGGGAAGAACCGGGGAGCTGTTTTTT
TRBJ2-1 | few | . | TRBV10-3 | CAISDTDNEQFF | TGTGCCATCAGTGATACGGACAATGAGCAGTTCTTC
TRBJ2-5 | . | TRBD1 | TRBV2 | CASSVQGAFRGETQYF | TGTGCCAGCAGTGTCCAGGGGGCTTTTCGGGGAGAGACCCAGTACTTC
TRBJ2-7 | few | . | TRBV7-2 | CASSLLRSSYEQYF | TGTGCCAGCAGCCTACTCCGAAGCTCCTACGAGCAGTACTTC
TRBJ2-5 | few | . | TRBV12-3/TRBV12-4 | CASSLVQAQETQYF | TGTGCCAGCAGTTTAGTGCAGGCACAAGAGACCCAGTACTTC
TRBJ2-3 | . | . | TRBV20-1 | CSASDDGESTDTQYF | TGCAGTGCTAGTGATGACGGGGAATCCACAGATACGCAGTATTTT
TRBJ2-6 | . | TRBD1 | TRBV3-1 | CASSQGPDRGLRGANVLTF | TGTGCCAGCAGCCAAGGGCCGGACAGGGGACTGAGAGGGGCCAACGTCCTGACTTTC
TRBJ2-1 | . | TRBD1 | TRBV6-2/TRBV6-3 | CASRSSGGGYNEQFF | TGTGCCAGCAGATCCTCAGGGGGTGGCTACAATGAGCAGTTCTTC
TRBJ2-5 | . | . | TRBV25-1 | CASTESGASRTQYF | TGTGCCAGCACCGAATCGGGGGCCTCAAGGACCCAGTACTTC
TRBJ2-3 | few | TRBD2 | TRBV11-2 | CASSLVFGGGQDTQYF | TGTGCCAGCAGCTTAGTATTCGGCGGGGGGCAGGATACGCAGTATTTT
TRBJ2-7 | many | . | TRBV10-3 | CASGGRSDEQYF | TGTGCCAGCGGTGGTAGAAGTGACGAGCAGTACTTC
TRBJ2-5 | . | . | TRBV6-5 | CASSSSGALGTQYF | TGTGCCAGCAGCTCCTCCGGGGCCCTAGGGACCCAGTACTTC
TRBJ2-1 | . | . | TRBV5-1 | CASSLSPGSSYNEQFF | TGCGCCAGCAGCTTGTCACCCGGGAGCTCCTACAATGAGCAGTTCTTC
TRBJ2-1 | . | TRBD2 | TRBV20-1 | CSAPGTSGGSSYNEQFF | TGCAGTGCTCCCGGGACTAGCGGAGGAAGCTCCTACAATGAGCAGTTCTTC
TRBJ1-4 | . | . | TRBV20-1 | CSARVPLGEKLFF | TGCAGTGCTAGAGTCCCATTGGGTGAAAAACTGTTTTTT
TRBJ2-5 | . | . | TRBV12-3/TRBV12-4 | CASSLSSNEETQYF | TGTGCCAGCAGTCTCTCTAGCAACGAAGAGACCCAGTACTTC
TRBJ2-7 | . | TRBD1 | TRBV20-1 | CSAINTGVEQYF | TGCAGTGCTATAAATACAGGGGTAGAGCAGTACTTC
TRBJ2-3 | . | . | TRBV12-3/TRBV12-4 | CASSTVGGYTDTQYF | TGTGCCAGCAGCACGGTGGGGGGATACACAGATACGCAGTATTTT
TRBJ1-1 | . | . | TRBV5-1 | CASSLTSGAEAFF | TGCGCCAGCAGCTTAACGAGCGGTGCTGAAGCTTTCTTT
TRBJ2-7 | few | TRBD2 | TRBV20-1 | CSARSGSFHEQYF | TGCAGTGCTAGGAGCGGGAGTTTTCACGAGCAGTACTTC
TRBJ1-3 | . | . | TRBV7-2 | CASSLDRDNTIYF | TGTGCCAGCAGCTTAGACAGGGACAACACCATATATTTT
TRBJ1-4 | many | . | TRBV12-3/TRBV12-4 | CASSLYRGAVGEKLFF | TGTGCCAGCAGTTTATATCGGGGGGCCGTCGGTGAAAAACTGTTTTTT
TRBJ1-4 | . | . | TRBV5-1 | CASSYGGFGKLFF | TGCGCCAGCAGCTATGGCGGCTTTGGGAAACTGTTTTTT
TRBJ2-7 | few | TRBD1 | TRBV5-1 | CASSLVGQGTYEQYF | TGCGCCAGCAGCTTGGTGGGACAGGGGACCTACGAGCAGTACTTC
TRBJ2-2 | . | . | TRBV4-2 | CASSPFLAGSGELFF | TGTGCCAGCAGCCCCTTTCTCGCAGGTTCCGGGGAGCTGTTTTTT
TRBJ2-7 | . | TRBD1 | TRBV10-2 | CASSVDRSYEQYF | TGCGCCAGCAGTGTGGACAGGTCCTACGAGCAGTACTTC
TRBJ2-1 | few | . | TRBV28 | CASSLFGGRYNEQFF | TGTGCCAGCAGTTTATTCGGGGGGCGATACAATGAGCAGTTCTTC
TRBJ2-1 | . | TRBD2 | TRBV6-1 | CASSGPSGRVNEQFF | TGTGCCAGCAGCGGCCCTAGCGGGAGGGTCAATGAGCAGTTCTTC
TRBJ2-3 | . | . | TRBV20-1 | CSAPELTDTQYF | TGCAGTGCTCCAGAGTTAACAGATACGCAGTATTTT
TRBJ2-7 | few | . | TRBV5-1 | CASSLSGISYEQYF | TGCGCCAGCAGCTTGTCGGGCATTTCCTACGAGCAGTACTTC
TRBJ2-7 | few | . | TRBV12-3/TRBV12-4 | CASSLTQSTEQYF | TGTGCCAGCAGTTTAACCCAGTCAACTGAGCAGTACTTC
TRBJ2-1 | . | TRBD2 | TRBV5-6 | CASSLFRLAREFRDEQFF | TGTGCCAGCAGCTTGTTTCGGTTGGCGCGGGAGTTCAGAGATGAGCAGTTCTTC
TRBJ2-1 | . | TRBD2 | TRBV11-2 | CASSLGESGRSHNEQFF | TGTGCCAGCAGCTTAGGTGAAAGCGGGAGGTCACACAATGAGCAGTTCTTC
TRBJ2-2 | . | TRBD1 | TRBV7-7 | CASSLEGTGRAGELFF | TGTGCTAGCAGCTTAGAGGGGACAGGGCGAGCCGGGGAGCTGTTTTTT
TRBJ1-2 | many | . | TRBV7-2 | CASSLKGQGYGYTF | TGTGCCAGCAGCTTGAAGGGGCAGGGCTATGGCTACACCTTC
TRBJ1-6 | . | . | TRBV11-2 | CASSHVRGKDSPLHF | TGTGCCAGCAGCCATGTCAGGGGAAAGGACTCACCCCTCCACTTT
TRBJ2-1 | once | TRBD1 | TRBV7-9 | CASSWGTGGRVNEQFF | TGTGCCAGCAGCTGGGGGACAGGGGGCAGGGTCAATGAGCAGTTCTTC
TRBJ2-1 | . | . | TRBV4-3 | CASSPRTWDEQFF | TGCGCCAGCAGCCCTCGGACTTGGGATGAGCAGTTCTTC
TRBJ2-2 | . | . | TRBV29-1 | CSVDAANTGELFF | TGCAGCGTTGACGCAGCGAACACCGGGGAGCTGTTTTTT
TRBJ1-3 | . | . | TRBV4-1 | CASSQQQGPSGNTIYF | TGCGCCAGCAGCCAACAACAGGGTCCCTCTGGAAACACCATATATTTT
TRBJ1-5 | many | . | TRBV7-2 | CASSLVFRNQPQHF | TGTGCCAGCAGCTTAGTTTTTCGCAATCAGCCCCAGCATTTT
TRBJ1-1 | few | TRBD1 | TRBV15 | CATSREPHRGLTEAFF | TGTGCCACCAGCAGAGAACCCCACAGGGGTCTGACTGAAGCTTTCTTT
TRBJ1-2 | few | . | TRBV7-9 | CASSQDRSNGYTF | TGTGCCAGCAGTCAAGACAGATCAAATGGCTACACCTTC